The sequence of this TCR beta chain was determined in a study of T-cell reconstitution after alpha-beta-depleted transplantation in children. General study results and limits: About two months after transplant, alpha-beta T cells reportedly came from several hundred expanded graft clones.

Concerning this clonotype: Its antigen is currently unknown.

Unique molecular identifiers were used in preparing the TCRbeta library. TCRdb reanalysed the PCR reads using MiXCR and keeps one entry per CDR3 protein. The data hold about a million distinct CDR3 sequences, with about 29% observed a single time. The CDR3 spans 16 residues. Germline V gene lookup returns CDR1 SEHNR and CDR2 FQNEAQ (reference sequence). The V and J ends lost 5 bases and 9 bases, in that order; junction bases with no gene match: 13. The sequence came from a boy under two years old who had a stem cell transplant for SCID, so the T cells may come from the graft donor. The V gene is TRBV7-9, the J gene TRBJ1-6; 7 bases are shared with TRBD1. The sample was PBMCs, mostly from graft donor cells, taken 360 days after TCRalphabeta/CD19-depleted stem cell transplant. CDR3 nucleotide sequence: TGTGCCAGCAGCCCTGCAGGGACAGATAGAGGTTCACCCCTCCACTTT. It translates to CASSPAGTDRGSPLHF.